This TCR beta chain is from a study of shared clonotypes between healthy human individuals. The table came from immunoSEQ multiplex PCR; TCRdb's copy has only in-frame clones and leaves some out. Of millions of clones listed, about 95% are singletons. CDR3 size: 14 residues. V lost 7 bases, J lost 5 bases, and 17 bases lay in between. CDR1 and CDR2 (germline): MGHDK, SYGVNS. This chain links TRBV25-1 with TRBJ1-1; tentatively, D is TRBD1 (5 bases). This clonotype originated in a man between 18 and 35 years old in good health. What was sequenced was naive CD4+ T cells sorted from blood. The sample's subset: CD45RA+ positively selected. CDR3 bases: TGTGCCAGCACCCCCCAGGGTTCTTGGACTGAAGCTTTCTTT. Translated: CASTPQGSWTEAFF.